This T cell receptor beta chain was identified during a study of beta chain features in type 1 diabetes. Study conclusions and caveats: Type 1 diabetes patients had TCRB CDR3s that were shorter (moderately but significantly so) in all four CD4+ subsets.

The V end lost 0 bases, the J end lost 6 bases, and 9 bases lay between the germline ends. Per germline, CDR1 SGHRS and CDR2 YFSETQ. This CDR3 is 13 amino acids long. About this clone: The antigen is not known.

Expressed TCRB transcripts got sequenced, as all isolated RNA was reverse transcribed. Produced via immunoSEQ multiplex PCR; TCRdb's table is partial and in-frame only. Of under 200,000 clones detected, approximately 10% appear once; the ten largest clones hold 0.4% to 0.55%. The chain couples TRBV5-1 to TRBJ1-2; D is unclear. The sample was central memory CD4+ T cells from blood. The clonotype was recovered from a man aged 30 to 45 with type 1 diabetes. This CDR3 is CASSLGGGDGYTF. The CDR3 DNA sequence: TGCGCCAGCAGCTTGGGCGGTGGCGATGGCTACACCTTC. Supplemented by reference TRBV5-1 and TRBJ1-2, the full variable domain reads KAGVTQTPRYLIKTRGQQVTLSCSPISGHRSVSWYQQTPGQGLQFLFEYFSETQRNKGNFPGRFSGRQFSNSRSEMNVSTLELGDSALYLCASSLGGGDGYTFGSGTRLTVV.